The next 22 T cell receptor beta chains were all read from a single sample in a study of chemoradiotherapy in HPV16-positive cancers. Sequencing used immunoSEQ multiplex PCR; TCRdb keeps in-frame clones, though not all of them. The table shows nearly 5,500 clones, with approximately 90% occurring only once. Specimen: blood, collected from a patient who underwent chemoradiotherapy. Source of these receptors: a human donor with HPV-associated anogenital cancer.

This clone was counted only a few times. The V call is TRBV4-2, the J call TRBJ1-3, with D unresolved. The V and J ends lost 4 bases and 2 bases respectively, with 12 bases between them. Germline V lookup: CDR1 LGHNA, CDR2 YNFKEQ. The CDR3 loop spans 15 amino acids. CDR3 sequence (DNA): TGTGCCAGCAGCCCCGAGGGCGGTACTGGAAACACCATATATTTT. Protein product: CASSPEGGTGNTIYF.

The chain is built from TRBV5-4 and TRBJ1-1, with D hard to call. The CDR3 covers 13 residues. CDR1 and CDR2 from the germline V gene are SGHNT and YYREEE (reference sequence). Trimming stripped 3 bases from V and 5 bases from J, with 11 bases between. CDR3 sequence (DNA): TGTGCCAGCAGCTCTAAGCAGAAAACTGAAGCTTTCTTT. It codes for CASSSKQKTEAFF.

The CDR3 DNA is TGTGCCAGCAGCTTAAGGGACAGGGGAGATGAAAAACTGTTTTTT. It encodes CASSLRDRGDEKLFF. The chain joins TRBV13 to TRBJ1-4; 10 bases agree with TRBD1. V shed 2 bases and J 6 bases; nucleotides not matched to a gene: 3. Per the germline V gene, CDR1 is PRHDT and CDR2 is FYEKMQ (reference sequence). CDR3 length equals 15 residues.

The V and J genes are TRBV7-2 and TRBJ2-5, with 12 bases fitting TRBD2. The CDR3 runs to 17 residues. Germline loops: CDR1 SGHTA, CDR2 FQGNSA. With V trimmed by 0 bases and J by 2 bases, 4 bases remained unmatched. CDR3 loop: CASSLALAGGRQETQYF. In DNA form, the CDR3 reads TGTGCCAGCAGCTTAGCGCTAGCGGGGGGGCGGCAAGAGACCCAGTACTTC.

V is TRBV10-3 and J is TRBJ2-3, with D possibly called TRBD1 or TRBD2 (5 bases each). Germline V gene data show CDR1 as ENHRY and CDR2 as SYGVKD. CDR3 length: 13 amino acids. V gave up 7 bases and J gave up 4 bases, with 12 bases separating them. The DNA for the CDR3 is TGTGCCATCATGCTAAGGGGAGCAGATACGCAGTATTTT. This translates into CAIMLRGADTQYF.

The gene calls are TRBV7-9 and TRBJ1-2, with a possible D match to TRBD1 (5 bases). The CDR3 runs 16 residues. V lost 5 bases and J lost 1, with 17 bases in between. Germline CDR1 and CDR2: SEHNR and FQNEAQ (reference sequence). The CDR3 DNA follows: TGTGCCAGCAGCGAATTGTTACAGGAGTTTAACTATGGCTACACCTTC. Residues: CASSELLQEFNYGYTF.

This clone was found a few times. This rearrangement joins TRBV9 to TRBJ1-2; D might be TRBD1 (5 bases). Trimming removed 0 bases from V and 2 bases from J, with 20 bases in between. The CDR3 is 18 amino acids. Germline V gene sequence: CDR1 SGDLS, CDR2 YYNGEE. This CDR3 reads CASSVEPARGDGNYGYTF. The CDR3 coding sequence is TGTGCCAGCAGCGTAGAGCCTGCCCGGGGGGACGGAAACTATGGCTACACCTTC.

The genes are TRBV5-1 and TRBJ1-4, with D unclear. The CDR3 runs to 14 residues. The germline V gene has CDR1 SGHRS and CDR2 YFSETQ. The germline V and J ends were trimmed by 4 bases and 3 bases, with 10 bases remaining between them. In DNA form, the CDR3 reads TGCGCCAGCAGCCCCCCGGGATCTAATGAAAAACTGTTTTTT. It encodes CASSPPGSNEKLFF.

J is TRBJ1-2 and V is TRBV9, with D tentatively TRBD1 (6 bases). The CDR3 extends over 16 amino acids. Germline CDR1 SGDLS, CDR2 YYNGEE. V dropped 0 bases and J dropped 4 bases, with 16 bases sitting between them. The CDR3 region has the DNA TGTGCCAGCAGCGTAGACCCGATGACAGGTTCCTATGGCTACACCTTC. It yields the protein CASSVDPMTGSYGYTF.

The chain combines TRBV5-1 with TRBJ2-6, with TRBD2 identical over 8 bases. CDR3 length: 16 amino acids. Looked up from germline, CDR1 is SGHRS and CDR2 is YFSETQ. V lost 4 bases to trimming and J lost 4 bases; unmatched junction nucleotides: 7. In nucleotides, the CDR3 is TGCGCCAGCAGCCCCGGGGGGGGTACAGGGGCCAACGTCCTGACTTTC. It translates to CASSPGGGTGANVLTF.

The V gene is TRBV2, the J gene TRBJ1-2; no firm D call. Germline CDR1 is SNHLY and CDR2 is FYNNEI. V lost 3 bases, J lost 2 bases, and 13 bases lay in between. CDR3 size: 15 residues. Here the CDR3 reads CASSDGEWSNYGYTF. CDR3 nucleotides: TGTGCCAGCAGTGATGGGGAGTGGAGCAACTATGGCTACACCTTC.

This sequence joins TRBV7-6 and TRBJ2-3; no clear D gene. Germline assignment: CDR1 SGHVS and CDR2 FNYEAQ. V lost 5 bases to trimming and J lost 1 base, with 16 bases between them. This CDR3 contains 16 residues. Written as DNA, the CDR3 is TGTGCCAGCAGCCCAAAAGGGCCAGGCCGCACAGATACGCAGTATTTT. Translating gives CASSPKGPGRTDTQYF.

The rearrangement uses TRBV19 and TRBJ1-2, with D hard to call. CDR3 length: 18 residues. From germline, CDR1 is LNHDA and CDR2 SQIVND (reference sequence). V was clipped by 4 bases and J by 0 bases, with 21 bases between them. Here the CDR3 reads CASSTPHSIEAPNYGYTF. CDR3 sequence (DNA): TGTGCCAGTAGTACCCCTCATTCGATCGAGGCTCCTAACTATGGCTACACCTTC.

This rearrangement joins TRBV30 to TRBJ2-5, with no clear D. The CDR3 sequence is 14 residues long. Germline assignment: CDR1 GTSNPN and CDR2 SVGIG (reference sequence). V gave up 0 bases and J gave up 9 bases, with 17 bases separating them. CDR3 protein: CAWSVLSVSGSQYF. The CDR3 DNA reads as TGTGCCTGGAGTGTACTGTCAGTCAGTGGGTCCCAGTACTTC.

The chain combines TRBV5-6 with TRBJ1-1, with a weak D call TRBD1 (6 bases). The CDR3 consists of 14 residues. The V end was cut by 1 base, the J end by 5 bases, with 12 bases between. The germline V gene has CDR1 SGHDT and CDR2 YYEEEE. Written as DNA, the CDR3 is TGTGCCAGCAGCTTGATTAAGGGGGGAACTGAAGCTTTCTTT. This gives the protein CASSLIKGGTEAFF.

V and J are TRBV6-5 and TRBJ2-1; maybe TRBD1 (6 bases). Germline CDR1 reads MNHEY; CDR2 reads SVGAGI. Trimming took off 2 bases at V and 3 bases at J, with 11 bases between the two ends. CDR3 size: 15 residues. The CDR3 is CASSYRQGIYNEQFF. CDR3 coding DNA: TGTGCCAGCAGTTACAGGCAGGGGATCTACAATGAGCAGTTCTTC.

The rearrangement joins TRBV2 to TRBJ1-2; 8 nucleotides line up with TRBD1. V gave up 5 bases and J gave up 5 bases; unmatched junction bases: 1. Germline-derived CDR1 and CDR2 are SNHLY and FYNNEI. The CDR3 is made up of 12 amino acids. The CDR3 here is CASSTGGYGYTF. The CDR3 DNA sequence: TGTGCCAGCAGTACAGGGGGGTATGGCTACACCTTC.

In DNA form, the CDR3 reads TGTGCCAGCAAGAGGGTCTATAATTCACCCCTCCACTTT. It yields the protein CASKRVYNSPLHF. V is TRBV6-1 and J is TRBJ1-6; unclear D gene. V lost 7 bases and J 3 bases, leaving 7 bases between the germline ends. This CDR3 comprises 13 residues. Per the germline V gene, CDR1 is MNHNS and CDR2 is SASEGT.

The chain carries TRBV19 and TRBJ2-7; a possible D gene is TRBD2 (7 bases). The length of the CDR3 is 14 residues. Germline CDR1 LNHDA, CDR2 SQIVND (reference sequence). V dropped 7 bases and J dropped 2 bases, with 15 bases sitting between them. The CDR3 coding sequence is TGTGCCAGTACCGCCGCGGGGGCGACCTACGAGCAGTACTTC. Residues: CASTAAGATYEQYF.

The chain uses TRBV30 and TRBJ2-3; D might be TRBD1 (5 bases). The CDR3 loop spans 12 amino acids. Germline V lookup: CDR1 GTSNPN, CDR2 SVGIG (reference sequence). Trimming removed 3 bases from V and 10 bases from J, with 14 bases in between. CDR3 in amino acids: CAWRQGPSAQYF. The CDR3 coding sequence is TGTGCCTGGAGGCAGGGCCCCTCGGCGCAGTATTTT.

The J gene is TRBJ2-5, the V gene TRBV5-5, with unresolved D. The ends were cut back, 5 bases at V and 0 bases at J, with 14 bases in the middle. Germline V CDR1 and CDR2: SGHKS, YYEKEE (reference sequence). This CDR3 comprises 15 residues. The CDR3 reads CASSPGVMNQETQYF. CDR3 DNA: TGTGCCAGCAGTCCCGGAGTAATGAACCAAGAGACCCAGTACTTC.

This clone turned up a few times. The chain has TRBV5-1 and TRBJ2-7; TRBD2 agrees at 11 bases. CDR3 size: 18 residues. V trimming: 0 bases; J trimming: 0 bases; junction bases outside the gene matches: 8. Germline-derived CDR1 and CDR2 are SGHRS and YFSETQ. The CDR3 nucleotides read TGCGCCAGCAGCTTGGATCTAGCGGGGGGCCGTAGCTCCTACGAGCAGTACTTC. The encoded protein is CASSLDLAGGRSSYEQYF.